The present T cell receptor beta chain was sequenced within a study of type 1 and type 2 diabetes patients. Study background: Samples came from type 1 diabetic, type 2 diabetic or nondiabetic people, recruited in China. Study-level results: Type 2 diabetes and control V and J usage correlated highly, about 0.97.

Amplification started from genomic DNA. A primer set of 30 forward and 13 reverse primers amplified the CDR3. TCRdb re-analysed the multiplex PCR reads in MiXCR, keeping a single row per CDR3 protein. The profile shows under 300,000 distinct CDR3 sequences, approximately 45% of them singletons. Peripheral blood, ten milliliters per participant, was collected. The table lists this clonotype with many counts. Its specificity is not known. CDR1 and CDR2 (germline): DFQATT, SNEGSKA (reference sequence). This CDR3 is built from 14 residues. V was clipped by 0 bases and J by 0 bases, with 9 bases between them.

The rearrangement links TRBV20-1 to TRBJ2-7, with no clear D. The receptor's source is a man between 18 and 35 years old with type 2 diabetes. Sequenced material: peripheral blood mononuclear cells (PBMCs). As DNA, the CDR3 is TGCAGTGCTAGAGATCGGACCGACTCCTACGAGCAGTACTTC. It yields the protein CSARDRTDSYEQYF.